What follows are 9 T cell receptor beta chains derived from one specimen sequenced in a study of cytomegalovirus exposure and HLA in healthy donors. 13 Jbeta primers and 60 Vbeta primers were used for the PCR. Some clones are missing from TCRdb's copy, which holds only in-frame ones; the method was immunoSEQ multiplex PCR. The sample comprises approximately 190,000 clones, more than 75% of which are singletons, and over 1% rests with the top ten. The sequenced material came from PBMCs. The source is a man aged 25 to 40 in good health and CMV-seronegative.

J is TRBJ1-1 and V is TRBV2; 8 positions agree with TRBD1. The CDR3 loop spans 14 amino acids. Germline trimming cut 6 bases from V and 2 bases from J; bases unmatched to any gene: 5. CDR1 and CDR2 (germline): SNHLY, FYNNEI. The DNA for the CDR3 is TGTGCCAGCAGGGCAGGGGGCGGAAACACTGAAGCTTTCTTT. Protein: CASRAGGGNTEAFF.

The CDR3 region is CASSLIAGGPESQYF. CDR3 DNA sequence: TGTGCCAGCAGCTTGATAGCGGGGGGACCCGAATCCCAGTACTTC. V and J are TRBV7-8 and TRBJ2-5; TRBD2 agrees at 10 bases. Germline lookup yields CDR1 SGHVS and CDR2 FQNEAQ. V lost 3 bases, J lost 9 bases, and 10 bases stayed unmatched. The CDR3 has 15 residues.

The J gene is TRBJ2-4, the V gene TRBV29-1, with D maybe TRBD2 (6 bases). CDR3 length: 13 amino acids. CDR1 SQVTM and CDR2 ANQGSEA come from the germline V gene. V lost 3 bases and J 6 bases, leaving 12 bases between the germline ends. The CDR3 is CSVDPGGGNIQYF. The CDR3, as DNA: TGCAGCGTTGACCCCGGGGGTGGAAACATTCAGTACTTC.

The V and J genes are TRBV5-1 and TRBJ1-6; perhaps TRBD1 as D (6 bases). Germline V gene data show CDR1 as SGHRS and CDR2 as YFSETQ. V shed 4 bases and J shed 3 bases, with 14 bases lying between them. The CDR3 totals 16 residues. For the CDR3, the DNA is TGCGCCAGCAGCGACTATACAGGGAACTATAATTCACCCCTCCACTTT. Residues: CASSDYTGNYNSPLHF.

DNA of the CDR3: TGTGCCAGCAGACCTCAGGGGGCGGACACCGGGGAGCTGTTTTTT. The encoded protein is CASRPQGADTGELFF. This sequence joins TRBV11-3 and TRBJ2-2; TRBD1 matches 8 bases. Germline lookup yields CDR1 SGHNT and CDR2 YENEEA. This CDR3 has 15 residues. V trimming: 6 bases; J trimming: 3 bases; junction bases outside the gene matches: 6. Full variable domain (rest looked up from reference TRBV11-3 and TRBJ2-2): EAGVVQSPRYKIIEKKQPVAFWCNPISGHNTLYWYLQNLGQGPELLIRYENEEAVDDSQLPKDRFSAERLKGVDSTLKIQPAELGDSAVYLCASRPQGADTGELFFGEGSRLTVL.

The chain recombines TRBV6-1 with TRBJ2-1; TRBD1 matches at 7 bases. Germline V gives CDR1 MNHNS, CDR2 SASEGT. This CDR3 contains 12 residues. V lost 11 bases to trimming and J lost 5 bases; unmatched junction nucleotides: 6. In nucleotides, the CDR3 is TGTGCCGCCGGCGACAGGGACAATGAGCAGTTCTTC. This gives the protein CAAGDRDNEQFF.

The rearrangement joins TRBV29-1 to TRBJ1-2, with D unclear. CDR3 length equals 14 residues. Trimming removed 0 bases from V and 2 bases from J, with 10 bases in between. From germline, CDR1 is SQVTM and CDR2 ANQGSEA. The DNA of the CDR3 is TGCAGCGTTGAAGATCCGGGAGTCAACTATGGCTACACCTTC. Amino acids: CSVEDPGVNYGYTF.

The V gene is TRBV6-1, the J gene TRBJ2-5, with 9 bases that match TRBD1. From germline, CDR1 is MNHNS and CDR2 SASEGT. Trimming at V came to 1 base and at J to 5 bases, leaving 11 bases not matched to a gene. This CDR3 is 17 amino acids long. CDR3 DNA sequence: TGTGCCAGCAGTGAAGGTTATACGACAGGGGGTCTGGAGACCCAGTACTTC. As protein: CASSEGYTTGGLETQYF.

CDR3 coding DNA: TGTGCCAGCAGCAACTTGGGCGCAGATACGCAGTATTTT. Translation gives CASSNLGADTQYF. The V and J genes are TRBV6-5 and TRBJ2-3, with unresolved D. CDR1 MNHEY and CDR2 SVGAGI come from the germline V gene. CDR3 length equals 13 residues. Trimming took 6 bases from V and 4 from J, leaving 11 bases between them.